The clone carrying this TCR beta chain was seen only once. The antigen is unknown. Generated by immunoSEQ multiplex PCR, the TCRdb table keeps only in-frame clones and is missing some. The sample gives around 23,000 clones, 91% of which show up once; around 0.7% is in the top ten. The sample is drawn from a study of untreated major depressive disorder. Broader study findings: CD4+ T cells from depressed patients used TRBV05-01 (Vbeta 5.1) more often than controls. Differences in TRBV25-01 and TRBV02-01 usage did not reach significance.

Germline assignment: CDR1 LNHDA and CDR2 SQIVND (reference sequence). Trimming took 1 base from V and 0 from J, leaving 7 bases between them. The CDR3 has 14 residues. The chain carries TRBV19 and TRBJ2-7, with D unclear. This clonotype originated in a woman aged 25 to 39 with major depressive disorder. The specimen sequenced was CD4+ T cells from PBMCs. Here the CDR3 DNA reads TGTGCCAGTAGTATAGGCGGTAGCTCCTACGAGCAGTACTTC. Residues: CASSIGGSSYEQYF.